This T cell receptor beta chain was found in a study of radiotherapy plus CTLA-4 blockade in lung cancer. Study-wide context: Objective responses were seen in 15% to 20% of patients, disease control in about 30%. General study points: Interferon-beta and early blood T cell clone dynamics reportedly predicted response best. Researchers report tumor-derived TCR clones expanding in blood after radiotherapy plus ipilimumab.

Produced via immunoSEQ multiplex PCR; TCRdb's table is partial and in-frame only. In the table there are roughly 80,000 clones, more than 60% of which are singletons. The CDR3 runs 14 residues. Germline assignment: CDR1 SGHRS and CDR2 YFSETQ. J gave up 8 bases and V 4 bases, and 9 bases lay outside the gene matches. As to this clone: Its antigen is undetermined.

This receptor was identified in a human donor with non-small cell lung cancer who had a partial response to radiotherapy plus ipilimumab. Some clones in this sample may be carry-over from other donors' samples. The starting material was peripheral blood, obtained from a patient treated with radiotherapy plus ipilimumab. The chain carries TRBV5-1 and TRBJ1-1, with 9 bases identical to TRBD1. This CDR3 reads CASSNRPGQGEAFF. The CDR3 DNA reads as TGCGCCAGCAGCAACCGACCGGGACAGGGAGAAGCTTTCTTT.